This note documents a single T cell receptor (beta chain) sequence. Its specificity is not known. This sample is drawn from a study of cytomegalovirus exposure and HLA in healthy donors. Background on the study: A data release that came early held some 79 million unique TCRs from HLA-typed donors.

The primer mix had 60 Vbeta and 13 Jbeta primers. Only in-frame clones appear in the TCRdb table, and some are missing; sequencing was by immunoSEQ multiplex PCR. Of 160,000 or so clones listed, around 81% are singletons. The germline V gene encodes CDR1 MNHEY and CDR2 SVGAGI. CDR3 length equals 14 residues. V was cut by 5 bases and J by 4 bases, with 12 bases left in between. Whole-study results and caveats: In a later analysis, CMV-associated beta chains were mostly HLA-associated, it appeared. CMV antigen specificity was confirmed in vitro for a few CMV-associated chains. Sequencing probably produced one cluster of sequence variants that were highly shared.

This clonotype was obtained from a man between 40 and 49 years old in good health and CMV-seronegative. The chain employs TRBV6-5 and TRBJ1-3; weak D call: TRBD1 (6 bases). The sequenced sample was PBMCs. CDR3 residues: CASSATGKGNTIYF. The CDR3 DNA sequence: TGTGCCAGCAGTGCCACAGGGAAGGGAAACACCATATATTTT.